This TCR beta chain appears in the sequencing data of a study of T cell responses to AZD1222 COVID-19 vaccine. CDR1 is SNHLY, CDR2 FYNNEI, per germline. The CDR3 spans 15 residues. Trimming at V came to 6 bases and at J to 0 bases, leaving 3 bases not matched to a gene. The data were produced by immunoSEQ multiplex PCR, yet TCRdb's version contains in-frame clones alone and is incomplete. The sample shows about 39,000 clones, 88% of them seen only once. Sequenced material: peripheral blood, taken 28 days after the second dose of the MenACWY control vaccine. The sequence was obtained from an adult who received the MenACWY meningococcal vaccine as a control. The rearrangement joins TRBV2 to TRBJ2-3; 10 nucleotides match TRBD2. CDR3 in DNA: TGTGCCAGCAGAGAGACTAGCGGGAGCACAGATACGCAGTATTTT. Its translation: CASRETSGSTDTQYF.